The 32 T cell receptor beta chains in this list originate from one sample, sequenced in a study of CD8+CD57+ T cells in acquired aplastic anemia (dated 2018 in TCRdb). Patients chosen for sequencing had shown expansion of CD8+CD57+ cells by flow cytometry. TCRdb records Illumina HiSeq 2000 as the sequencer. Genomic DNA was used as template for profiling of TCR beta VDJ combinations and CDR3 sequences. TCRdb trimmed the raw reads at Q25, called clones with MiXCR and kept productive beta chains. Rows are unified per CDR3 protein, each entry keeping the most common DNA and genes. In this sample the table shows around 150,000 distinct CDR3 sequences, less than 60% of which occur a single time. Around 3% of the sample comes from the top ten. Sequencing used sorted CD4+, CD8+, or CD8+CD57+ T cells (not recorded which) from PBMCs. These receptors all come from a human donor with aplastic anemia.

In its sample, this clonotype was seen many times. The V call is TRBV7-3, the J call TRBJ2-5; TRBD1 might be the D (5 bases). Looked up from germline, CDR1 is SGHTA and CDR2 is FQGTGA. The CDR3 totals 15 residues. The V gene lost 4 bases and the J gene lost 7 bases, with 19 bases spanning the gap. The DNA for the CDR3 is TGTGCCAGCAGCTCCCAGTCGGCGGCGCAGGGGACCCAGTACTTC. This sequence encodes CASSSQSAAQGTQYF. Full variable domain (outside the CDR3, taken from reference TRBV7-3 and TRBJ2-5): GAGVSQTPSNKVTEKGKYVELRCDPISGHTALYWYRQSLGQGPEFLIYFQGTGAADDSGLPNDRFFAVRPEGSVSTLKIQRTERGDSAVYLCASSSQSAAQGTQYFGPGTRLLVL.

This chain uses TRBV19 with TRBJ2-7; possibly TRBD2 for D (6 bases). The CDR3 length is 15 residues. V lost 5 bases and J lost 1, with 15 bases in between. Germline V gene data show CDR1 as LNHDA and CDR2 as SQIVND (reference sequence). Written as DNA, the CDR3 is TGTGCCAGTAGTGCGGGACTTGCGGCGTCCTACGAGCAGTACTTC. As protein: CASSAGLAASYEQYF.

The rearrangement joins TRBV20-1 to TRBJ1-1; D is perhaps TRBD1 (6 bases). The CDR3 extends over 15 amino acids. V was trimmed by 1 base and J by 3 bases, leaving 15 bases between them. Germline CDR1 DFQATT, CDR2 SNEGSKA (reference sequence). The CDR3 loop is CSARVRVGGDTEAFF. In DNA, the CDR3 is TGCAGTGCTAGAGTTAGGGTAGGGGGGGACACTGAAGCTTTCTTT.

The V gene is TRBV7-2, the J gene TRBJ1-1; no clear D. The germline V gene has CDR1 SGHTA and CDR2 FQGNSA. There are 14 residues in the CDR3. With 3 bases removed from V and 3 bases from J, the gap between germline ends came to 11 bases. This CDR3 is CASSLRHPYTEAFF. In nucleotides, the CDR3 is TGTGCCAGCAGCTTGCGCCACCCTTACACTGAAGCTTTCTTT.

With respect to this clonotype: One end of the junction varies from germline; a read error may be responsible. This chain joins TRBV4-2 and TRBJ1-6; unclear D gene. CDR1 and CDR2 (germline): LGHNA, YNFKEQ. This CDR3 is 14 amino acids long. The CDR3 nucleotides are TGTGCCAGCAGCCAATACCTCTATAATTCATCCCTCCACTTT. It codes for CASSQYLYNSSLHF.

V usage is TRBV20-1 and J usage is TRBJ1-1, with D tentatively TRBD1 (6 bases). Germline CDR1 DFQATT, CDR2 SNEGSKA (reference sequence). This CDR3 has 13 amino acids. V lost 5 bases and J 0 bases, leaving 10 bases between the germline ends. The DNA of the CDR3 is TGCAGTGCTGGGACACCCCTGAACACTGAAGCTTTCTTT. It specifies CSAGTPLNTEAFF.

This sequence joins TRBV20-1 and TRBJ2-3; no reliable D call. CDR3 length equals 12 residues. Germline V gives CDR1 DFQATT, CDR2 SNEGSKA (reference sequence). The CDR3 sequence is CRLGLNTDTQYF. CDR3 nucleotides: TGCAGACTTGGGCTAAACACAGATACGCAGTATTTT.

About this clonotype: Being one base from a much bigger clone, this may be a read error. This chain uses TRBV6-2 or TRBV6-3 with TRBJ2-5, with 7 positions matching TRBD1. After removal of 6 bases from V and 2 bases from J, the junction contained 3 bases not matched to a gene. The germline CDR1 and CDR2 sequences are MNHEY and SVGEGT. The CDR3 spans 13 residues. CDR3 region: CASRPTGQETQYF. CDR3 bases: TGTGCCAGCAGGCCGACAGGGCAAGAGACCCAGTACTTC.

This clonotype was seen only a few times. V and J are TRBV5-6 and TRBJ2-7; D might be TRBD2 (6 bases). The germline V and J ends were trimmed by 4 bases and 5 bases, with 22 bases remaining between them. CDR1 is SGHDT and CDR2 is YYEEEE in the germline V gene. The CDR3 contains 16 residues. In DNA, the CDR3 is TGTGCCAGCAGCGTGGAGGGGACGGCCTTTTGGGACGAGCAGTACTTC. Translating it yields CASSVEGTAFWDEQYF.

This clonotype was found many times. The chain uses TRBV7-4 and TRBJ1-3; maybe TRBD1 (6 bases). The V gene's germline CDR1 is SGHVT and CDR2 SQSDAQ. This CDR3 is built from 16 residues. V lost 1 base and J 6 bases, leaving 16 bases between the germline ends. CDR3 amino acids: CASSLGGPGNLNTIYF. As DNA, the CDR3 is TGTGCCAGCAGCTTAGGGGGGCCAGGGAATCTAAACACCATATATTTT. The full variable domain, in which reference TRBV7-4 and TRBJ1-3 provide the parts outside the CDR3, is GAGVSQSPRYKVAKRGRDVALRCDSISGHVTLYWYRQTLGQGSEVLTYSQSDAQRDKSGRPSGRFSAERPERSVSTLKIQRTEQGDSAVYLCASSLGGPGNLNTIYFGEGSWLTVV.

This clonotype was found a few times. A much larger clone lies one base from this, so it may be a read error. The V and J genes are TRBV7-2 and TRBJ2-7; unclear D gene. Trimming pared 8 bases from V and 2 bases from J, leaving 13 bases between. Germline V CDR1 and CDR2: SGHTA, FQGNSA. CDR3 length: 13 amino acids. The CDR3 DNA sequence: TGTGCCAGCGGCCCGGCGTTTACCTACGAGCAGTACTTC. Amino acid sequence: CASGPAFTYEQYF.

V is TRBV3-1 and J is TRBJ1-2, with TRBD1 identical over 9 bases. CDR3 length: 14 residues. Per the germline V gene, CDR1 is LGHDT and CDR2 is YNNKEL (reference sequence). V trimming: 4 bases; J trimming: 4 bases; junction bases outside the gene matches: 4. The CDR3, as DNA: TGTGCCAGCAGCCCGGGGACAGGGAGCTATGGCTACACCTTC. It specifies CASSPGTGSYGYTF.

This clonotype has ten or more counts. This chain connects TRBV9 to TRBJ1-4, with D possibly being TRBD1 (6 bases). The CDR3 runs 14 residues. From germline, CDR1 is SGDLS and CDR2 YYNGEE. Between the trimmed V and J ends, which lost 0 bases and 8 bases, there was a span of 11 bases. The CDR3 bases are TGTGCCAGCAGCGTAGTCGGGGGGCCCGAAAAACTGTTTTTT. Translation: CASSVVGGPEKLFF.

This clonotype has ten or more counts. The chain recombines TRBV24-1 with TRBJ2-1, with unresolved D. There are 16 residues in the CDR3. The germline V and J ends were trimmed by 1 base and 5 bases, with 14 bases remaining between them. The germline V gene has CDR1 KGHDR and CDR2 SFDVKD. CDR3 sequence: CATSDFGSLRNNEQFF. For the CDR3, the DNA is TGTGCCACCAGTGATTTCGGCAGTCTCCGCAACAATGAGCAGTTCTTC.

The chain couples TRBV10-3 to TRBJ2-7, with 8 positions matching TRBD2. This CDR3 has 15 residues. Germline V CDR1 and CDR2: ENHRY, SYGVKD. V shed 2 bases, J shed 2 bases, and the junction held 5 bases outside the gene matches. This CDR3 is CAISEGTGGAYEQYF. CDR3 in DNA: TGTGCCATCAGTGAGGGAACGGGAGGGGCCTACGAGCAGTACTTC.

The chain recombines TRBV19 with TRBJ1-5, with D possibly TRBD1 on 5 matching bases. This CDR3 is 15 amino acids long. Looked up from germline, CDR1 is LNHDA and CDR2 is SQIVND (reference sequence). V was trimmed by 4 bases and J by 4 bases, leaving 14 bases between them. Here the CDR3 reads CASSNAGGRNQPQHF. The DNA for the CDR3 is TGTGCCAGTAGTAACGCGGGGGGAAGGAATCAGCCCCAGCATTTT.

For the CDR3, the DNA is TGTGCCAGCACCTGGGCCGGTCGGCCTGAAGCTTTCTTT. Amino acid sequence: CASTWAGRPEAFF. This chain joins TRBV3-1 and TRBJ1-1; D is ambiguous. Germline V lookup: CDR1 LGHDT, CDR2 YNNKEL (reference sequence). The CDR3 has 13 amino acids. V was clipped by 7 bases and J by 6 bases, with 15 bases between them.

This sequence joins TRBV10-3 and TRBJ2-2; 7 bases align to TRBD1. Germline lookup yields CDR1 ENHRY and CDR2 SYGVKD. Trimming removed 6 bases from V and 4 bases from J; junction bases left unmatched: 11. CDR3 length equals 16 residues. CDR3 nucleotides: TGTGCCATCAGGGACCGGGACAGAGGGACCACCGGGGAGCTGTTTTTT. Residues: CAIRDRDRGTTGELFF.

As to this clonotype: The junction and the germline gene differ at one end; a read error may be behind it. CDR3 DNA sequence: TGTGCCAGCAGTTTAGCGGCCGGGACGCGAACCTACGAGCAGTACTTC. Its protein product is CASSLAAGTRTYEQYF. V gene TRBV11-1 combines with J gene TRBJ2-7, with TRBD2 as a possible D gene (6 bases). The CDR3 contains 16 residues. Germline V gene sequence: CDR1 SGHAT, CDR2 FQDESV (reference sequence).

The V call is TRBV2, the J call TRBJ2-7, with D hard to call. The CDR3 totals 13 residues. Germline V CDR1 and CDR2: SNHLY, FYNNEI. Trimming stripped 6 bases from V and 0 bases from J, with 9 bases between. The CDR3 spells CASSRIDSYEQYF. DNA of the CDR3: TGTGCCAGCAGCAGGATCGACTCCTACGAGCAGTACTTC.

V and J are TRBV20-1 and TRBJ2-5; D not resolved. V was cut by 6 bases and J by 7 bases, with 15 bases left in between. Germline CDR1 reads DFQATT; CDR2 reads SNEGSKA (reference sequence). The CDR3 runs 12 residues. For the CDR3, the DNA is TGCAGTGCAGTGTCCGCCATTGGGACCCAGTACTTC. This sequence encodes CSAVSAIGTQYF.

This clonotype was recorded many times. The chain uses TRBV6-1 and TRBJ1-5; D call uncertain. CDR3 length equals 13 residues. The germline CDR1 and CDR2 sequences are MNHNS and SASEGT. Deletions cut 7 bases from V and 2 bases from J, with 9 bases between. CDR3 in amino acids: CASMSIGNQPQHF. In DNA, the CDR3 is TGTGCCAGCATGTCTATTGGCAATCAGCCCCAGCATTTT.

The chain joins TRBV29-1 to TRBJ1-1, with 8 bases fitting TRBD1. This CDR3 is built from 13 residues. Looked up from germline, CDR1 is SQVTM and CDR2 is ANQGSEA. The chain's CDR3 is CRPGTGIGTEAFF. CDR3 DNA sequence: TGCAGACCCGGGACAGGCATCGGCACTGAAGCTTTCTTT. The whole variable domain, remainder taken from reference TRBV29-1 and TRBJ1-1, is SAVISQKPSRDICQRGTSLTIQCQVDSQVTMMFWYRQQPGQSLTLIATANQGSEATYESGFVIDKFPISRPNLTFSTLTVSNMSPEDSSIYLCRPGTGIGTEAFFGQGTRLTVV.

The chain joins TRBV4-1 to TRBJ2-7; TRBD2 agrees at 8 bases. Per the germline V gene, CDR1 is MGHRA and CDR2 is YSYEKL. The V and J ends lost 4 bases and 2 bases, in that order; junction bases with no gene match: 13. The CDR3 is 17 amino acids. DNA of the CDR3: TGCGCCAGCAGCCCCCGGGGTACGGGGGGGCTAACCTACGAGCAGTACTTC. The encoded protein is CASSPRGTGGLTYEQYF.

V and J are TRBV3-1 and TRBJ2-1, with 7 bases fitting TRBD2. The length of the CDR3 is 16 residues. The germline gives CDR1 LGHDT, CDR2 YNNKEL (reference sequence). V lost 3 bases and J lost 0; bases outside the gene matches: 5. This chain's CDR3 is CASSHASGSSYNEQFF. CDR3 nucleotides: TGTGCCAGCAGCCACGCTAGCGGTAGCTCCTACAATGAGCAGTTCTTC.

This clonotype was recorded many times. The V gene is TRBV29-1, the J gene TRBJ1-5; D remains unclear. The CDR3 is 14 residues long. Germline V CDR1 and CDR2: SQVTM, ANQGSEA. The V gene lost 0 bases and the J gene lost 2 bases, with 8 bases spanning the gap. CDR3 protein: CSVEEGAGNQPQHF. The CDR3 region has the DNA TGCAGCGTTGAAGAGGGTGCAGGCAATCAGCCCCAGCATTTT.

The CDR3 sequence is CASTPDRNTEAFF. The CDR3 DNA is TGTGCCAGTACCCCCGACAGGAACACTGAAGCTTTCTTT. The rearrangement joins TRBV19 to TRBJ1-1; D might be TRBD1 (5 bases). Trimming removed 7 bases from V and 1 base from J, with 10 bases in between. Germline-derived CDR1 and CDR2 are LNHDA and SQIVND (reference sequence). CDR3 length: 13 amino acids.

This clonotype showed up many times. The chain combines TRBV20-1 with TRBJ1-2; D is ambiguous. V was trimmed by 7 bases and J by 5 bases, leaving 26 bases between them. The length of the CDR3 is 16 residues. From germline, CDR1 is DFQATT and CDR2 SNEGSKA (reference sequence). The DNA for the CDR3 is TGCAGTGATTCATCGCTTAGCGCCCTATCTCCTTATGGCTACACCTTC. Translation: CSDSSLSALSPYGYTF.

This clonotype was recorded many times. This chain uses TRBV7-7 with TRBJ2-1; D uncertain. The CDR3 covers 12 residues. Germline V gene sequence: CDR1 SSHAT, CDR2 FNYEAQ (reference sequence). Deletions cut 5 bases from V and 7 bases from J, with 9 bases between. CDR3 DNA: TGTGCCAGCAGCCACAATATGAATGAGCAGTTCTTC. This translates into CASSHNMNEQFF. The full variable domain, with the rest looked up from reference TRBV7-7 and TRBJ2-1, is GAGVSQSPRYKVTKRGQDVTLRCDPISSHATLYWYQQALGQGPEFLTYFNYEAQPDKSGLPSDRFSAERPEGSISTLTIQRTEQRDSAMYRCASSHNMNEQFFGPGTRLTVL.

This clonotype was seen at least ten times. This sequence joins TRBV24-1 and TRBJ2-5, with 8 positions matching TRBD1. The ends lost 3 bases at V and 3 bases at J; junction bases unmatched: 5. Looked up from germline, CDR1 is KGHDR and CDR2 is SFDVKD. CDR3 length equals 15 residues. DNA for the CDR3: TGTGCCACCAGTGATCATGGACAGGGAGAAGAGACCCAGTACTTC. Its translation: CATSDHGQGEETQYF.

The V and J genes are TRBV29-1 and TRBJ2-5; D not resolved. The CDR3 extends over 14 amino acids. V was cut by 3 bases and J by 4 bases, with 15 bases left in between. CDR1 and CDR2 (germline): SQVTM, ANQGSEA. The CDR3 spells CSVEGLVSTETQYF. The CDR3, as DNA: TGCAGCGTTGAGGGGTTAGTCTCAACAGAGACCCAGTACTTC.

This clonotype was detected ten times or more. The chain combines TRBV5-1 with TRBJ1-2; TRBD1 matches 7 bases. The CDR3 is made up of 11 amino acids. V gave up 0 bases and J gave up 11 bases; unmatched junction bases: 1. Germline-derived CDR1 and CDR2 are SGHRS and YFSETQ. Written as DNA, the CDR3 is TGCGCCAGCAGCTTGGAGGGGGCATACACCTTC. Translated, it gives CASSLEGAYTF.